Listed below are T cell receptor beta chains from one sample, sequenced in a study of T and B cells in COVID-19 patients. Each CDR3 protein gets one entry after TCRdb re-called the multiplex PCR reads with MiXCR. The sample records about 7,000 distinct CDR3 sequences, under 25% being singletons. The sequencing input was blood. The receptor source for this set is a human donor who had recovered from COVID-19. CDR3s include the opening cysteine and the closing phenylalanine or tryptophan. A D gene is named only where the DNA matches it firmly. Expanded clones are given a class, and other clones once, few, many or no size at all.

v_gene,d_gene,j_gene,abundance,CDR3aa,CDR3nt
TRBV7-9,TRBD2,TRBJ2-1,few,CASSSPGSGGQNPYNEQFF,TGTGCCAGCAGCTCTCCAGGTAGCGGGGGCCAAAACCCCTACAATGAGCAGTTCTTC
TRBV7-9,TRBD1,TRBJ2-7,few,CASSFRGQFYEQYF,TGTGCCAGCAGCTTTAGGGGACAGTTCTACGAGCAGTACTTC
TRBV19,NA,TRBJ2-3,medium-sized,CASSIAPTADTQYF,TGTGCCAGTAGTATAGCCCCGACGGCGGATACGCAGTATTTT
TRBV7-6,NA,TRBJ2-5,medium-sized,CASSQRGGETQYF,TGTGCCAGCAGCCAGAGGGGGGGAGAGACCCAGTACTTC
TRBV7-9,NA,TRBJ2-2,NA,CASSFGGNTGELFF,TGTGCCAGCAGCTTTGGAGGAAACACCGGGGAGCTGTTTTTT
TRBV24-1,NA,TRBJ1-1,few,CATSDPRVGTEAFF,TGTGCCACCAGTGACCCCAGGGTTGGCACTGAAGCTTTCTTT
TRBV20-1,NA,TRBJ1-1,NA,CSAQTSTGLNTEAFF,TGCAGTGCTCAAACTTCGACAGGCCTGAACACTGAAGCTTTCTTT
TRBV27,NA,TRBJ2-7,medium-sized,CASSLDDRPPYEQYF,TGTGCCAGCAGTTTAGACGACAGGCCACCCTACGAGCAGTACTTC
TRBV6-2/TRBV6-3,NA,TRBJ2-3,medium-sized,CASSYNRDNTDTQYF,TGTGCCAGCAGTTACAATCGGGATAACACAGATACGCAGTATTTT
TRBV20-1,TRBD2,TRBJ2-1,NA,CSARGSSGGIYNEQFF,TGCAGTGCTAGAGGCTCTAGCGGGGGAATCTACAATGAGCAGTTCTTC
TRBV6-1,NA,TRBJ2-2,medium-sized,CASSAVSGAYTGELFF,TGTGCCAGCAGTGCTGTATCGGGGGCCTACACCGGGGAGCTGTTTTTT
TRBV19,NA,TRBJ2-1,once,CASRLGGQQFF,TGTGCCAGTAGGTTGGGGGGTCAGCAGTTCTTC
TRBV20-1,TRBD1,TRBJ2-3,NA,CSARPTGTGLDTQYF,TGCAGTGCTAGACCCACCGGGACAGGGTTAGATACGCAGTATTTT
TRBV7-9,TRBD1,TRBJ2-7,few,CASSPIGTGGYEQYF,TGTGCCAGCAGCCCAATTGGGACAGGGGGCTACGAGCAGTACTTC
TRBV6-6,NA,TRBJ2-3,many,CASKSSSSTDTQYF,TGTGCCAGCAAGTCGTCTTCTAGCACAGATACGCAGTATTTT
TRBV6-1,TRBD2,TRBJ2-7,NA,CASTEGGGGAFYEQYF,TGTGCCAGCACCGAGGGGGGCGGGGGGGCCTTCTACGAGCAGTACTTC
TRBV7-2,NA,TRBJ1-6,NA,CASSLVANSPLHF,TGTGCCAGCAGCTTAGTGGCCAATTCACCCCTCCACTTT
TRBV11-2,NA,TRBJ1-6,NA,CASSLSPGDSPLHF,TGTGCCAGCAGCTTATCCCCGGGGGATTCACCCCTCCACTTT
TRBV19,NA,TRBJ1-3,medium-sized,CASSSPTFSGNTIYF,TGTGCCAGTAGTTCTCCCACGTTCTCTGGAAACACCATATATTTT